These 4 T cell receptor beta chains came from one sample sequenced in a study of shared clonotypes between healthy human individuals. Profiling relied on immunoSEQ multiplex PCR, and the TCRdb table lists in-frame clones only, not all of them. The sample includes about 2.3 million clones, 85% to 95% seen only once; the top ten take about 0.39%. Sequenced input: naive CD4+ T cells from PBMCs. Noted subset: CD45RA+ positively selected. These receptors all stem from a man younger than 35 in good health. Some clones in this sample may be carry-over from other donors' samples.

The chain recombines TRBV21-1 with TRBJ2-6. TRBV21-1 is a pseudogene locus. This CDR3 is built from 18 residues. The CDR3 sequence: CASSKARMGVSGANVLTF. In DNA form, the CDR3 reads TGTGCCAGCAGCAAAGCGAGGATGGGGGTCTCTGGGGCCAACGTCCTGACTTTC.

The rearrangement joins TRBV28 to TRBJ2-7, with no clear D. The germline CDR1 and CDR2 sequences are MDHEN and SYDVKM. Trimming removed 8 bases from V and 2 bases from J, with 16 bases in between. This CDR3 is 14 amino acids long. The CDR3 here is CASCSYSRTYEQYF. DNA of the CDR3: TGTGCCAGCTGTAGTTATTCCCGGACCTACGAGCAGTACTTC. The whole variable domain, remainder taken from reference TRBV28 and TRBJ2-7, is DVKVTQSSRYLVKRTGEKVFLECVQDMDHENMFWYRQDPGLGLRLIYFSYDVKMKEKGDIPEGYSVSREKKERFSLILESASTNQTSMYLCASCSYSRTYEQYFGPGTRLTVT.

This clone was seen only once. The rearrangement joins TRBV27 to TRBJ1-4; 7 nucleotides agree with TRBD1. Germline V gives CDR1 MNHEY, CDR2 SMNVEV (reference sequence). V lost 6 bases, J lost 5 bases, and 12 bases stayed unmatched. The CDR3 spans 16 residues. Written as DNA, the CDR3 is TGTGCCAGCAGGCGAACCAACAGGGGCAGGAATGAAAAACTGTTTTTT. As protein: CASRRTNRGRNEKLFF.

The chain links TRBV7-2 to TRBJ2-1; D is unclear. CDR3 length: 17 amino acids. Trimming stripped 5 bases from V and 4 bases from J, with 21 bases between. Germline CDR1 is SGHTA and CDR2 is FQGNSA. CDR3 in DNA: TGTGCCAGCAGCCTTCGGGCTCCACTCGCTCAGTACAATGAGCAGTTCTTC. Encoded protein: CASSLRAPLAQYNEQFF.